This TCR beta chain comes out of a study of T cells after posttransplantation cyclophosphamide. Overall study findings and caveats: Tissue-infiltrating T cells from skin or gut overlapped little with blood T cells. Recipient CMV seropositivity and CMV reactivation strongly tracked TRB clonality. Donor CD8+ memory clones often dominated recipient blood repertoires at later times.

Germline V gene sequence: CDR1 KGHSH, CDR2 LQKENI. The length of the CDR3 is 17 residues. V shed 0 bases, J shed 4 bases, and the junction held 9 bases outside the gene matches. Measured with immunoSEQ multiplex PCR; TCRdb has only the in-frame clones, and not every one. Of about 22,000 clones listed, approximately 76% are singletons. Comment on this clone: Its matching antigen is unknown.

V and J are TRBV18 and TRBJ2-1, with 7 bases identical to TRBD1. This clonotype originated in a woman aged 55 to 70 in good health, CMV-negative, and a related stem cell transplant donor. The sequencing sample was made of memory CD4+ T cells sorted from PBMCs. CDR3 protein: CASSPPNRGGSYNEQFF. CDR3 nucleotide sequence: TGTGCCAGCTCACCACCGAACAGGGGTGGGTCTTACAATGAGCAGTTCTTC.